The present entry profiles one T cell receptor beta chain with its context. CDR3 size: 18 residues. Trimming shortened V by 0 bases and J by 4 bases, and 22 bases separated the two germline ends. Germline CDR1 LNHNV, CDR2 YYDKDF (reference sequence). The entry originates in a study of blood T cell repertoires in COVID-19. Study details: PBMCs, B-cell-depleted T cells, or T cells were the source of the cDNA or gDNA that made up the material.

The data were produced by immunoSEQ multiplex PCR, yet TCRdb's version contains in-frame clones alone and is incomplete. The sample contains about 260,000 clones, 80% to 90% of which appear only once. The sample comprised peripheral blood. The rearrangement links TRBV15 to TRBJ2-7; D is possibly TRBD2 (6 bases). This receptor was taken from a woman aged 40 to 50 who had recovered from COVID-19. The CDR3 DNA sequence: TGTGCCACCAGCAGAGAGATGAGGGTCGGGGGAGATAGGTACGAGCAGTACTTC. It encodes CATSREMRVGGDRYEQYF.